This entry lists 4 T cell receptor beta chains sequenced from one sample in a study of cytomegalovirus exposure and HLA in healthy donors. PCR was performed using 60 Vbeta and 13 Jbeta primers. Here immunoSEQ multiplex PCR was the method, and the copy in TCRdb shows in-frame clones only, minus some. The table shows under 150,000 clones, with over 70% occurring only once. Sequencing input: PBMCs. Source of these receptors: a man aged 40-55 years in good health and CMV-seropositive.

The CDR3: CASRLTGDLSYNEQFF. The CDR3 DNA reads TGTGCCAGCAGACTTACAGGGGATTTGAGTTACAATGAGCAGTTCTTC. The chain employs TRBV7-8 and TRBJ2-1, with 7 nucleotides matching TRBD1. CDR3 length: 16 residues. J lost 4 bases, V lost 6 bases, and 12 bases had no gene match. Germline V gives CDR1 SGHVS, CDR2 FQNEAQ. The variable domain in full, completed from reference TRBV7-8 and TRBJ2-1, reads GAGVSQSPRYKVAKRGQDVALRCDPISGHVSLFWYQQALGQGPEFLTYFQNEAQLDKSGLPSDRFFAERPEGSVSTLKIQRTQQEDSAVYLCASRLTGDLSYNEQFFGPGTRLTVL.

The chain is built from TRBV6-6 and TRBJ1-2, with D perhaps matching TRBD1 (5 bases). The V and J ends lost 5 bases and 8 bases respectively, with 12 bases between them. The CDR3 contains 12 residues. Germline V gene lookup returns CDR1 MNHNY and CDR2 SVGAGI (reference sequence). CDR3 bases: TGTGCCAGCAGTAACACCAAGGGGGGCTACACCTTC. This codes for CASSNTKGGYTF.

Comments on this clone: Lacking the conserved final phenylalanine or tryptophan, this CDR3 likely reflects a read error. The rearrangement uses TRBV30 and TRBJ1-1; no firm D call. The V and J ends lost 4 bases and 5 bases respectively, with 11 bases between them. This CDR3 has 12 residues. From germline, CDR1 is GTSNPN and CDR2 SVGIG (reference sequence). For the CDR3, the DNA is TGTGCCTGGAACCTGGGTGGGACTGAAGCTTTCGTT. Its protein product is CAWNLGGTEAFV.

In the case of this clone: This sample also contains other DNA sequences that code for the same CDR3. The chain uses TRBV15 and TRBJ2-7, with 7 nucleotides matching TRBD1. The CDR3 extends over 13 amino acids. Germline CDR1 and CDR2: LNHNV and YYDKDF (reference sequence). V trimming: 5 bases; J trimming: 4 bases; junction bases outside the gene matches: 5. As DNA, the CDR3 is TGTGCCACCAGCCGTCTACAGGGGTACGAGCAGTACTTC. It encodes CATSRLQGYEQYF. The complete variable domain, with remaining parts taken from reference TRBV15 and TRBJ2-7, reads DAMVIQNPRYQVTQFGKPVTLSCSQTLNHNVMYWYQQKSSQAPKLLFHYYDKDFNNEADTPDNFQSRRPNTSFCFLDIRSPGLGDTAMYLCATSRLQGYEQYFGPGTRLTVT.